Listed here is a single TCR beta chain. Its antigen is as yet unknown. Sequencing was performed with immunoSEQ multiplex PCR; in TCRdb, only in-frame clones are kept and a portion is missing. The data contain some 60,000 clones, around 90% of them singletons. The source of the sample is a study of a mutant IDH1 vaccine in newly diagnosed glioma. The V gene lost 4 bases and the J gene lost 1 base, with 17 bases spanning the gap. The CDR3 contains 17 residues. Germline assignment: CDR1 SGHNT and CDR2 YYREEE (reference sequence). Time point of the sample: week 5, during vaccination. It was 300 ug of mutant IDH1 20-mer peptide that made up each vaccine dose, given with topical imiquimod.

The sequence derives from a woman in her forties with glioma. The sample was PBMCs, taken from a glioma patient whose treatment included an IDH1 peptide vaccine. The chain joins TRBV5-4 to TRBJ2-2; D is uncertain. CDR3 sequence: CASSILGYAGNTGELFF. CDR3 sequence (DNA): TGTGCCAGCAGCATTCTGGGTTACGCTGGGAACACCGGGGAGCTGTTTTTT.